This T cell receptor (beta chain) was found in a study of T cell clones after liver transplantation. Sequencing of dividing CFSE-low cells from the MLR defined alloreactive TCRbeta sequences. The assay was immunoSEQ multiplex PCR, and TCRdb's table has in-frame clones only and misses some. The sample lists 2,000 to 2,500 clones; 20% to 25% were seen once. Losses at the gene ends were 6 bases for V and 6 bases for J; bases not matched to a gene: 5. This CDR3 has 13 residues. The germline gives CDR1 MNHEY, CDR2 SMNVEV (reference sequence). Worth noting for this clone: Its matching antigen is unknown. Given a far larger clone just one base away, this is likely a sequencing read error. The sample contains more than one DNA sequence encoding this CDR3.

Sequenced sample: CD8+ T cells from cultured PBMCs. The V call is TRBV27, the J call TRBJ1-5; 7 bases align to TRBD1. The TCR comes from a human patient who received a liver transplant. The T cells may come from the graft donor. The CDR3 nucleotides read TGTGCCAGCAGCGGTACAGGGGCTCAGCCCCAGCATTTT. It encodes CASSGTGAQPQHF.